These T cell receptor beta chains were read from a single sample in a study of cytomegalovirus exposure and HLA in healthy donors. Measured with immunoSEQ multiplex PCR; TCRdb has only the in-frame clones, and not every one. The top ten hold approximately 6% of the sample, which has roughly 150,000 clones, roughly four fifths seen once. Sequencing was done on a sample of PBMCs. The receptors originated from a man aged 25 to 40 in good health and CMV-seropositive. The CDR3 runs from the conserved cysteine through the conserved F or W. Each record gives: clone size, V gene, J gene, D gene, CDR3 length, CDR3 protein, CDR3 DNA. D genes are given only for firm matches. Clone sizes are given selectively: once, few, many, or a class where the clone is expanded.

clone size: .; V gene: TRBV5-1; J gene: TRBJ1-2; D gene: .; CDR3 length: 14; CDR3 protein: CASSLDLDYYGYTF; CDR3 DNA: TGCGCCAGCAGCTTGGACCTGGACTACTATGGCTACACCTTC
clone size: .; V gene: TRBV7-2; J gene: TRBJ2-5; D gene: .; CDR3 length: 11; CDR3 protein: CASSLNVEQYF; CDR3 DNA: TGTGCCAGCAGCCTCAATGTGGAGCAGTACTTC
clone size: few; V gene: TRBV6-1; J gene: TRBJ1-6; D gene: TRBD1; CDR3 length: 15; CDR3 protein: CASRPGTDYNSPLHF; CDR3 DNA: TGTGCCAGCAGACCCGGGACAGACTATAATTCACCCCTCCACTTT
clone size: .; V gene: TRBV19; J gene: TRBJ1-2; D gene: .; CDR3 length: 16; CDR3 protein: CASSISGFVQGGGYTF; CDR3 DNA: TGTGCCAGTAGTATTTCTGGGTTCGTTCAGGGAGGAGGCTACACCTTC
clone size: .; V gene: TRBV5-8; J gene: TRBJ1-1; D gene: TRBD1; CDR3 length: 15; CDR3 protein: CASSRRQGSGTEAFF; CDR3 DNA: TGTGCCAGCAGCAGGAGACAGGGGAGCGGAACTGAAGCTTTCTTT
clone size: .; V gene: TRBV30; J gene: TRBJ2-1; D gene: TRBD1; CDR3 length: 17; CDR3 protein: CAWSVSGTGSSYNEQFF; CDR3 DNA: TGTGCCTGGAGTGTATCCGGGACAGGGAGCTCCTACAATGAGCAGTTCTTC
clone size: few; V gene: TRBV19; J gene: TRBJ2-7; D gene: TRBD1; CDR3 length: 15; CDR3 protein: CASIWGRGKTYEQYF; CDR3 DNA: TGTGCCAGTATATGGGGCAGGGGGAAAACCTACGAGCAGTACTTC
clone size: .; V gene: TRBV6-1; J gene: TRBJ1-2; D gene: TRBD1; CDR3 length: 14; CDR3 protein: CASRGTGVEYGYTF; CDR3 DNA: TGTGCCAGCCGGGGGACAGGGGTTGAGTATGGCTACACCTTC
clone size: .; V gene: TRBV28; J gene: TRBJ1-3; D gene: .; CDR3 length: 16; CDR3 protein: CASSLSLQRTGNTIYF; CDR3 DNA: TGTGCCAGCAGTTTATCCCTACAGCGGACTGGAAACACCATATATTTT
clone size: .; V gene: TRBV7-8; J gene: TRBJ1-2; D gene: TRBD1; CDR3 length: 16; CDR3 protein: CASSPSTGRTNYGYTF; CDR3 DNA: TGTGCCAGCAGCCCGTCGACAGGGAGGACTAACTATGGCTACACCTTC
clone size: .; V gene: TRBV5-8; J gene: TRBJ2-7; D gene: .; CDR3 length: 14; CDR3 protein: CASSLAQGLYEQYF; CDR3 DNA: TGTGCCAGCAGCTTGGCTCAGGGACTCTACGAGCAGTACTTC
clone size: .; V gene: TRBV6-1; J gene: TRBJ2-5; D gene: .; CDR3 length: 13; CDR3 protein: CASSDRLQETQYF; CDR3 DNA: TGTGCCAGCAGTGATAGACTCCAAGAGACCCAGTACTTC
clone size: .; V gene: TRBV7-8; J gene: TRBJ1-5; D gene: .; CDR3 length: 15; CDR3 protein: CASSLLSGNNQPQHF; CDR3 DNA: TGTGCCAGCAGCTTATTATCCGGTAACAATCAGCCCCAGCATTTT